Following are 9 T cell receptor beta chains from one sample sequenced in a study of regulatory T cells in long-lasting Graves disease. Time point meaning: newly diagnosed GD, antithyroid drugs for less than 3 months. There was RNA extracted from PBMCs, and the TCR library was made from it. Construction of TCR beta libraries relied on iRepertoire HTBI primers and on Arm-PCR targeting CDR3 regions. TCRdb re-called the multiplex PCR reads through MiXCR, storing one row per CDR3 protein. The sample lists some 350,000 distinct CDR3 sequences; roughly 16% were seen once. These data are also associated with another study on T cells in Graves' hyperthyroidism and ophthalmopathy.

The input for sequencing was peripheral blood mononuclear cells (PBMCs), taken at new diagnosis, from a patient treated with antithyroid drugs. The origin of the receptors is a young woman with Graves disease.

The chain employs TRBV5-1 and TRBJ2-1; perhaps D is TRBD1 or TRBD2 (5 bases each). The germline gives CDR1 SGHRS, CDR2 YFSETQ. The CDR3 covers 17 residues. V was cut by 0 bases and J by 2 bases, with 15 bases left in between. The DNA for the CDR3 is TGCGCCAGCAGCTTGGGGTTGGGACGGCAAACCTACAATGAGCAGTTCTTC. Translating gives CASSLGLGRQTYNEQFF.

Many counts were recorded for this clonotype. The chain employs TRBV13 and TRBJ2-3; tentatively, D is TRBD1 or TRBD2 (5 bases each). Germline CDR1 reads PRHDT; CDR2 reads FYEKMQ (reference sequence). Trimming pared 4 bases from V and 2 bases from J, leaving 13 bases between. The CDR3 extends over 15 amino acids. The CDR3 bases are TGTGCCAGCAGCTGGCAGGGACGGACCACAGATACGCAGTATTTT. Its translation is CASSWQGRTTDTQYF.

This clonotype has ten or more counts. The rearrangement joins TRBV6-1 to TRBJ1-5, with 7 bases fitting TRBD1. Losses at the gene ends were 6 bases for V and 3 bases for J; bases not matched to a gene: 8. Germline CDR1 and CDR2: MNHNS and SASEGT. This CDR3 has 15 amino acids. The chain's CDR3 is CASSRQGADNQPQHF. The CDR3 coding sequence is TGTGCCAGCAGCCGACAGGGAGCGGACAATCAGCCCCAGCATTTT.

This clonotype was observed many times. CDR3 loop: CSAVGRLVLNEQFF. The CDR3, as DNA: TGCAGTGCCGTAGGGAGACTAGTATTAAATGAGCAGTTCTTC. V is TRBV20-1 and J is TRBJ2-1, with D possibly TRBD2 on 6 matching bases. The length of the CDR3 is 14 residues. The germline CDR1 and CDR2 sequences are DFQATT and SNEGSKA (reference sequence). Trimming stripped 6 bases from V and 7 bases from J, with 19 bases between.

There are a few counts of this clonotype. In nucleotides, the CDR3 is TGTGCCAGCAGCCGACTAGCGGGAGGGAACTCCTACGAGCAGTACTTC. Protein: CASSRLAGGNSYEQYF. The chain joins TRBV3-1 to TRBJ2-7; 14 bases line up with TRBD2. CDR1 LGHDT and CDR2 YNNKEL come from the germline V gene (reference sequence). This CDR3 is built from 16 residues. After removal of 4 bases from V and 0 bases from J, the junction contained 2 bases not matched to a gene.

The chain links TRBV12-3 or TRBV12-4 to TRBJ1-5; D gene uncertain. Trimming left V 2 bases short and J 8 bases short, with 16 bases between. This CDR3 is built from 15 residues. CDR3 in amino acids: CASSLSGGSREPQHF. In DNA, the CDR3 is TGTGCCAGCAGTTTAAGTGGTGGTTCTCGGGAGCCCCAGCATTTT.

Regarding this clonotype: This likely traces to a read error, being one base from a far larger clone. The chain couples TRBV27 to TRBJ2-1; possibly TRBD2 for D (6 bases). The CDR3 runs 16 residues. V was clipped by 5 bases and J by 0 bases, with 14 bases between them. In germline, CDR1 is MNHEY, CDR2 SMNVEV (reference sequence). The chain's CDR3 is CASSDPRGSSYNEQFF. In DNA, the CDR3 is TGTGCCAGCAGTGACCCCCGGGGGAGCTCCTACAATGAGCAGTTCTTC.

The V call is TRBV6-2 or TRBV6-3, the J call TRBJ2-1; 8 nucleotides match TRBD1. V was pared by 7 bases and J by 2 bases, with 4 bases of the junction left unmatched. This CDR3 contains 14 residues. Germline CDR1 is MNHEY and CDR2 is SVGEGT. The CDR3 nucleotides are TGTGCCAGCAATAACAGGGGGACCTACAATGAGCAGTTCTTC. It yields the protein CASNNRGTYNEQFF.

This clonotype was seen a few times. Written as DNA, the CDR3 is TGTGCCAGCAGCTTGGTCTCCGGGTATGGCTACACCTTC. This sequence encodes CASSLVSGYGYTF. The V call is TRBV5-4, the J call TRBJ1-2; unclear D gene. V was clipped by 0 bases and J by 5 bases, with 8 bases between them. CDR3 length: 13 amino acids. Germline V lookup: CDR1 SGHNT, CDR2 YYREEE (reference sequence).